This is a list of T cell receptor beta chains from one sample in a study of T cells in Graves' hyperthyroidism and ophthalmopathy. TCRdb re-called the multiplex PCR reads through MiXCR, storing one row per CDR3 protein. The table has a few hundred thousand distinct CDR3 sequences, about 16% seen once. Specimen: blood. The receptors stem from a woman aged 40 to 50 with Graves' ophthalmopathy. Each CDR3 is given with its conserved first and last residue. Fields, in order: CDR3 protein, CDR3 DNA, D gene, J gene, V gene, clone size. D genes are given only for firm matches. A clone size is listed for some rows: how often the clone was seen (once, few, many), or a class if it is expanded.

CASSYLGENTEAFF	TGTGCCAGCAGTTACTTGGGGGAGAACACTGAAGCTTTCTTT	NA	TRBJ1-1	TRBV6-5	many
CSALRASGAHTDTQYF	TGCAGTGCTTTGAGGGCTAGCGGGGCCCACACAGATACGCAGTATTTT	TRBD2	TRBJ2-3	TRBV20-1	many
CASSLGPGRRASQYF	TGTGCCAGCAGTCTAGGACCGGGACGCCGGGCATCCCAGTACTTC	NA	TRBJ2-5	TRBV7-8	many
CASSQASSEAFF	TGTGCCAGCAGCCAAGCTAGCTCTGAAGCTTTCTTT	NA	TRBJ1-1	TRBV3-1	many
CASSLEQGANLGNQPQHF	TGCGCCAGCAGCTTGGAGCAGGGGGCGAATTTGGGCAATCAGCCCCAGCATTTT	TRBD1	TRBJ1-5	TRBV5-1	NA
CASSIAGGRELFF	TGTGCCAGTAGTATTGCTGGGGGCAGGGAGCTGTTTTTT	NA	TRBJ2-2	TRBV19	NA
CASSSGGTVSTGELFF	TGCGCCAGCAGCTCCGGGGGGACGGTGAGCACCGGGGAGCTGTTTTTT	TRBD2	TRBJ2-2	TRBV5-1	NA
CASSPWIGTNYGYTF	TGTGCCAGCAGCCCGTGGATCGGGACGAACTATGGCTACACCTTC	NA	TRBJ1-2	TRBV3-1	many
CACSRGPQETQYF	TGTGCTTGCTCCAGGGGACCTCAAGAGACCCAGTACTTC	NA	TRBJ2-5	TRBV7-7	few
CASSTSPTDTQYF	TGTGCCAGCAGCACTAGCCCCACAGATACGCAGTATTTT	NA	TRBJ2-3	TRBV11-2	many
CASSSRGTRDTIYF	TGTGCCAGCAGCTCTCGAGGGACGAGGGACACCATATATTTT	NA	TRBJ1-3	TRBV9	NA
CASSKTWTSGKTGELFF	TGTGCCAGCAGTAAAACTTGGACTAGCGGGAAGACCGGGGAGCTGTTTTTT	TRBD2	TRBJ2-2	TRBV28	few
CASSMEAGQQAFF	TGTGCCAGTAGTATGGAGGCAGGACAACAAGCTTTCTTT	NA	TRBJ1-1	TRBV19	many
CSAMGGQGQDTQYF	TGCAGTGCTATGGGGGGACAGGGGCAAGATACGCAGTATTTT	TRBD1	TRBJ2-3	TRBV20-1	few
CASSPLAPDTQYF	TGTGCCAGCAGCCCACTAGCGCCAGATACGCAGTATTTT	TRBD2	TRBJ2-3	TRBV7-3	many
CASSLSGFSMNTEAFF	TGTGCCAGCAGTTTGTCAGGGTTTAGCATGAACACTGAAGCTTTCTTT	NA	TRBJ1-1	TRBV27	few
CASSFWTLNTEAFF	TGTGCCAGCAGTTTCTGGACACTGAACACTGAAGCTTTCTTT	NA	TRBJ1-1	TRBV12-3/TRBV12-4	many
CASSLVETGNSPLHF	TGTGCCAGCAGCTTAGTTGAGACAGGGAATTCACCCCTCCACTTT	TRBD1	TRBJ1-6	TRBV7-8	few
CATRTGLAGSYTQYF	TGTGCCACCAGAACGGGCCTAGCGGGCTCCTATACGCAGTATTTT	TRBD2	TRBJ2-3	TRBV28	NA
CASSPGQHSGNTIYF	TGTGCCAGCTCACCAGGACAGCACTCTGGAAACACCATATATTTT	NA	TRBJ1-3	TRBV18	NA
CASSAPYRGSSDTQYF	TGTGCCAGCAGTGCCCCATACAGGGGGAGTTCAGATACGCAGTATTTT	TRBD1	TRBJ2-3	TRBV6-1	many
CASSLDVGLYSNQPQHF	TGTGCCAGCAGCTTAGATGTGGGGCTATATAGCAATCAGCCCCAGCATTTT	NA	TRBJ1-5	TRBV7-2	NA
CASGTGGGVDGYTF	TGTGCCAGCGGGACAGGGGGCGGTGTTGATGGCTACACCTTC	TRBD1	TRBJ1-2	TRBV2	few
CASSLVSLVDEQFF	TGTGCCAGCAGCTTGGTCAGTCTTGTAGATGAGCAGTTCTTC	NA	TRBJ2-1	TRBV5-6	few
CASSPPPQPQHF	TGTGCCAGCAGCCCGCCGCCTCAGCCCCAGCATTTT	NA	TRBJ1-5	TRBV6-1	NA
CASSIISPRDGYTF	TGTGCCAGCAGTATCATATCGCCTAGGGATGGCTACACCTTC	NA	TRBJ1-2	TRBV6-1	many
CARSSTGENIQYF	TGTGCCAGAAGTTCCACCGGGGAAAACATTCAGTACTTC	NA	TRBJ2-4	TRBV7-9	NA
CASSPVQSGPQHF	TGTGCCAGCTCACCAGTTCAAAGTGGGCCCCAGCATTTT	NA	TRBJ1-5	TRBV18	many
CSAKLPGTEQFF	TGCAGTGCTAAACTTCCAGGGACTGAGCAGTTCTTC	NA	TRBJ2-1	TRBV20-1	many
CAWSVGNLYGYTF	TGTGCCTGGAGTGTTGGTAACCTCTATGGCTACACCTTC	NA	TRBJ1-2	TRBV30	many
CASSLWGTLSNQPQHF	TGTGCCAGCAGCTTGTGGGGAACTTTAAGCAATCAGCCCCAGCATTTT	NA	TRBJ1-5	TRBV7-2	many
CASSQRQGWDQPQHF	TGTGCCAGCAGTCAGAGACAGGGGTGGGATCAGCCCCAGCATTTT	TRBD1	TRBJ1-5	TRBV7-8	many
CASSLYGQGRAFF	TGTGCCAGCAGCTTATACGGACAGGGGAGGGCTTTCTTT	TRBD1	TRBJ1-1	TRBV11-2	NA
CASTLHPGTGDSPLHF	TGTGCCAGCACTCTCCACCCCGGGACAGGAGATTCACCCCTCCACTTT	TRBD1	TRBJ1-6	TRBV6-1	NA
CASSNGWARIFEQYF	TGTGCCAGCAGCAATGGTTGGGCCCGAATCTTCGAGCAGTACTTC	NA	TRBJ2-7	TRBV7-2	many
CASTEGTGGSANEKLFF	TGTGCCAGCACCGAAGGGACAGGGGGCTCAGCTAATGAAAAACTGTTTTTT	TRBD1	TRBJ1-4	TRBV12-3/TRBV12-4	few